These 27 T cell receptor beta chains were all obtained from the same sample, sequenced in a study of T-cell memory formation after mild COVID-19. TCRdb re-derived calls from the 5' RACE reads in MiXCR, one entry per CDR3 protein. The repertoire holds about 600,000 distinct CDR3 sequences, with less than 25% as singletons. The source material was PBMCs or a T cell subset sorted from them (not recorded which). These receptors all come from an adult woman who had mild COVID-19 (a few samples of this study predate the infection). Cell type and time point are not known.

This clonotype was found a few times. The rearrangement joins TRBV19 to TRBJ2-7, with TRBD2 matching 9 bases. Losses at the gene ends were 7 bases for V and 6 bases for J; bases not matched to a gene: 10. The CDR3 has 14 residues. The germline V gene has CDR1 LNHDA and CDR2 SQIVND (reference sequence). As DNA, the CDR3 is TGTGCCAGTACGCCGGGGGCGGGAGGGCCCGAGCAGTACTTC. It yields the protein CASTPGAGGPEQYF.

V and J are TRBV24-1 and TRBJ2-2, with D possibly being TRBD1 (5 bases). Germline V gene data show CDR1 as KGHDR and CDR2 as SFDVKD. Trimming removed 4 bases from V and 4 bases from J, with 12 bases in between. This CDR3 is built from 15 residues. The CDR3 nucleotides read TGTGCCACCAGTGACTTAGACAGATCCACCGGGGAGCTGTTTTTT. Its protein product is CATSDLDRSTGELFF.

This clonotype was picked up one time. The CDR3 DNA follows: TGTGCCAGCCGACCGGCAGGGGCTAACTATGGCTACACCTTC. This gives the protein CASRPAGANYGYTF. The chain combines TRBV6-5 with TRBJ1-2; a weak D match, TRBD1 (6 bases). The V end was cut by 8 bases, the J end by 0 bases, with 13 bases between. CDR3 length: 14 residues. Germline V lookup: CDR1 MNHEY, CDR2 SVGAGI.

This clonotype was observed a few times. The chain couples TRBV5-4 to TRBJ2-5; D is ambiguous. In germline, CDR1 is SGHNT, CDR2 YYREEE (reference sequence). This CDR3 spans 14 amino acids. Trimming stripped 0 bases from V and 1 base from J, with 7 bases between. As DNA, the CDR3 is TGTGCCAGCAGCTTGGGCAGTTCCCAAGAGACCCAGTACTTC. Amino acids: CASSLGSSQETQYF.

A remark on this clonotype: Lacking the conserved final phenylalanine or tryptophan, this CDR3 likely reflects a read error. The DNA is omitted, as the CDR3 cannot be located on it reliably, and the CDR3 follows TCRdb's listing. The chain links TRBV21-1 to TRBJ2-7; the table names TRBD2, a call not compared with the DNA. TRBV21-1 is labeled a pseudogene. A total of 11 residues make up the CDR3, ends included. CDR3 region: CASSKAKERAA.

The chain has TRBV7-8 and TRBJ2-5; TRBD1 might be the D (6 bases). V was clipped by 5 bases and J by 3 bases, with 16 bases between them. The CDR3 contains 15 residues. Germline lookup yields CDR1 SGHVS and CDR2 FQNEAQ. Here the CDR3 DNA reads TGTGCCAGCAGCGATCTTGGGACAACGAAAGAGACCCAGTACTTC. Encoded protein: CASSDLGTTKETQYF. The entire variable domain, with the rest obtained from reference TRBV7-8 and TRBJ2-5, is as follows: GAGVSQSPRYKVAKRGQDVALRCDPISGHVSLFWYQQALGQGPEFLTYFQNEAQLDKSGLPSDRFFAERPEGSVSTLKIQRTQQEDSAVYLCASSDLGTTKETQYFGPGTRLLVL.

This clonotype turned up a few times. CDR3 bases: TGTGCCAGCACGGGGGGAATCCAGGGTAGCGATGAGCAGTTCTTC. Its translation is CASTGGIQGSDEQFF. The genes are TRBV7-2 and TRBJ2-1; the match to TRBD2 covers 7 bases. Germline V gives CDR1 SGHTA, CDR2 FQGNSA. V lost 7 bases, J lost 8 bases, and 14 bases stayed unmatched. The CDR3 spans 15 residues. Using reference TRBV7-2 and TRBJ2-1 for the parts outside the CDR3, the full variable domain is GAGVSQSPSNKVTEKGKDVELRCDPISGHTALYWYRQSLGQGLEFLIYFQGNSAPDKSGLPSDRFSAERTGGSVSTLTIQRTQQEDSAVYLCASTGGIQGSDEQFFGPGTRLTVL.

This chain joins TRBV7-9 and TRBJ2-7; 7 bases align to TRBD1. The CDR3 is made up of 11 amino acids. Germline lookup yields CDR1 SEHNR and CDR2 FQNEAQ (reference sequence). With 8 bases clipped from V and 4 bases from J, the junction kept 2 bases outside the gene matches. CDR3 region: CASEQGYEQYF. CDR3 DNA sequence: TGTGCCAGCGAACAGGGGTACGAGCAGTACTTC.

The chain is built from TRBV20-1 and TRBJ2-3, with D possibly TRBD1 on 5 matching bases. Trimming cost V 3 bases and J 2 bases, with 12 bases left between them. The CDR3 sequence is 14 residues long. Germline CDR1 is DFQATT and CDR2 is SNEGSKA (reference sequence). The CDR3 DNA follows: TGCAGTGCTAGCGGACACCATTCCACAGATACGCAGTATTTT. Translating it yields CSASGHHSTDTQYF.

This clonotype was observed at least ten times. V gene TRBV7-9 combines with J gene TRBJ2-1; D is possibly TRBD2 (5 bases). Trimming stripped 3 bases from V and 3 bases from J, with 27 bases between. This CDR3 has 20 amino acids. Germline V CDR1 and CDR2: SEHNR, FQNEAQ (reference sequence). CDR3 DNA: TGTGCCAGCAGCTTTATACCTGGCCGTGGGAGCGGACGAGTCTACAATGAGCAGTTCTTC. Amino acids: CASSFIPGRGSGRVYNEQFF.

The chain combines TRBV6-5 with TRBJ2-7, with unresolved D. Germline values: CDR1 MNHEY, CDR2 SVGAGI. Deletions cut 0 bases from V and 2 bases from J, with 11 bases between. The CDR3 sequence is 15 residues long. As DNA, the CDR3 is TGTGCCAGCAGTTACTCGAATTCGGGTCCCTACGAGCAGTACTTC. Translating it yields CASSYSNSGPYEQYF.

This clonotype was seen more than once but under ten times. The gene calls are TRBV7-2 and TRBJ2-5; D ambiguous. The CDR3 extends over 15 amino acids. Trimming stripped 4 bases from V and 0 bases from J, with 12 bases between. Germline CDR1 and CDR2: SGHTA and FQGNSA. The CDR3 DNA sequence: TGTGCCAGCAGCTCGTCACGCGTATACCAAGAGACCCAGTACTTC. The encoded protein is CASSSSRVYQETQYF.

The chain's CDR3 is CASSLGPFLEPSTDTQYF. CDR3 coding DNA: TGTGCCAGCAGCTTAGGGCCTTTCCTAGAACCTAGCACAGATACGCAGTATTTT. V and J are TRBV7-3 and TRBJ2-3; no reliable D call. Germline CDR1 and CDR2: SGHTA and FQGTGA. The CDR3 has 18 amino acids. Trimming cost V 2 bases and J 0 bases, with 18 bases left between them.

The V gene is TRBV6-2 or TRBV6-3, the J gene TRBJ2-3, with a tentative D call TRBD1 (6 bases). Looked up from germline, CDR1 is MNHEY and CDR2 is SVGEGT. Trimming left V 8 bases short and J 6 bases short, with 18 bases between. There are 14 residues in the CDR3. As DNA, the CDR3 is TGTGCCAGCCAGGACAGCCCACGGGTGGATACGCAGTATTTT. Protein sequence: CASQDSPRVDTQYF.

This clonotype turned up a few times. The CDR3 region has the DNA TGTGCCAGCAGTTCCACAGGGAGGAGCAATCAGCCCCAGCATTTT. Protein sequence: CASSSTGRSNQPQHF. The rearrangement uses TRBV12-3 or TRBV12-4 and TRBJ1-5; tentatively, D is TRBD1 (6 bases). Between the trimmed V and J ends, which lost 4 bases and 1 base, there was a span of 11 bases. This CDR3 contains 15 residues.

This clonotype was seen a handful of times. With a much larger clone just one base away, this may be a read error. CDR3 residues: CASSPAGNYGYTF. DNA of the CDR3: TGTGCCAGCAGCCCCGCAGGGAACTATGGCTACACCTTC. V and J are TRBV11-2 and TRBJ1-2; tentative D call: TRBD1 (5 bases). Per germline, CDR1 SGHAT and CDR2 FQNNGV. Trimming took 5 bases from V and 2 from J, leaving 9 bases between them. The CDR3 runs 13 residues. The entire variable domain, with the rest obtained from reference TRBV11-2 and TRBJ1-2, is as follows: EAGVAQSPRYKIIEKRQSVAFWCNPISGHATLYWYQQILGQGPKLLIQFQNNGVVDDSQLPKDRFSAERLKGVDSTLKIQPAKLEDSAVYLCASSPAGNYGYTFGSGTRLTVV.

The V gene is TRBV5-1, the J gene TRBJ2-1, with 13 bases fitting TRBD2. This CDR3 region has 15 residues. V lost 3 bases to trimming and J lost 5 bases; unmatched junction nucleotides: 2. Germline CDR1 SGHRS, CDR2 YFSETQ. CDR3 in DNA: TGCGCCAGCAGCTGGACTAGCGGGGGCGACAATGAGCAGTTCTTC. Translating it yields CASSWTSGGDNEQFF.

V gene TRBV7-9 combines with J gene TRBJ1-4; no clear D. V was clipped by 5 bases and J by 7 bases, with 8 bases between them. Germline-derived CDR1 and CDR2 are SEHNR and FQNEAQ (reference sequence). This CDR3 region has 12 residues. As DNA, the CDR3 is TGTGCCAGCAGCCGCGACACTGAAAAACTGTTTTTT. Translating gives CASSRDTEKLFF.

This clonotype was observed a few times. V gene TRBV2 combines with J gene TRBJ2-4, with D uncertain. Trimming removed 8 bases at V and 3 bases at J, with 14 bases between. Germline CDR1 SNHLY, CDR2 FYNNEI. The CDR3 totals 14 residues. CDR3: CASRQSVGKNIQYF. The DNA for the CDR3 is TGTGCCAGCCGCCAATCCGTAGGCAAAAACATTCAGTACTTC.

Only a few counts were recorded for this clonotype. The chain recombines TRBV24-1 with TRBJ2-7, with 9 bases that match TRBD1. The trim removed 6 bases at V and 2 bases at J, leaving 7 bases unmatched. The V gene's germline CDR1 is KGHDR and CDR2 SFDVKD. This CDR3 comprises 15 residues. The CDR3 nucleotides read TGTGCCACCAGTAGCGGGACAGGGCTTACCTACGAGCAGTACTTC. Encoded protein: CATSSGTGLTYEQYF.

The chain has TRBV7-9 and TRBJ1-3; D might be TRBD1 (6 bases). The CDR3 sequence is 15 residues long. V was pared by 1 base and J by 2 bases, with 9 bases between. Germline V gene data show CDR1 as SEHNR and CDR2 as FQNEAQ (reference sequence). CDR3 region: CASSLEGGPGNTIYF. The CDR3 DNA follows: TGTGCCAGCAGCTTAGAGGGGGGACCTGGAAACACCATATATTTT.

This clonotype was picked up a small number of times. The chain recombines TRBV7-2 with TRBJ2-3, with TRBD1 matching over 9 bases. V lost 5 bases to trimming and J lost 1 base; unmatched junction nucleotides: 7. The length of the CDR3 is 16 residues. Germline assignment: CDR1 SGHTA and CDR2 FQGNSA. In DNA, the CDR3 is TGTGCCAGCAGCCACCCCCGGGACAGGGGCACAGATACGCAGTATTTT. It codes for CASSHPRDRGTDTQYF.

This clonotype was observed a few times. V is TRBV10-3 and J is TRBJ1-5; possibly TRBD1 for D (5 bases). Germline assignment: CDR1 ENHRY and CDR2 SYGVKD. This CDR3 contains 13 residues. Deletions cut 4 bases from V and 4 bases from J, with 8 bases between. The CDR3 nucleotides read TGTGCCATCAGTGGGGGGGGGAATCAGCCCCAGCATTTT. It translates to CAISGGGNQPQHF.

This chain links TRBV14 with TRBJ2-1; 12 bases agree with TRBD1. In germline, CDR1 is SGHDN, CDR2 FVKESK. V gave up 0 bases and J gave up 12 bases; unmatched junction bases: 9. CDR3 length equals 16 residues. This chain's CDR3 is CASSQDPGQGAPWQFF. DNA of the CDR3: TGTGCCAGCAGCCAAGACCCGGGACAGGGGGCGCCTTGGCAGTTCTTC.

The chain couples TRBV6-5 to TRBJ2-1; 12 bases match TRBD2. Germline loops: CDR1 MNHEY, CDR2 SVGAGI. Trimming took 4 bases from V and 5 from J; bases not matched to a gene: 6. CDR3 length equals 16 residues. CDR3 bases: TGTGCCAGCAGTTCCCGGACTAGCGGGGTCGACAATGAGCAGTTCTTC. This sequence encodes CASSSRTSGVDNEQFF.

The chain uses TRBV2 and TRBJ1-5, with a weak D call TRBD1 (6 bases). The CDR3 runs to 17 residues. The V gene's germline CDR1 is SNHLY and CDR2 FYNNEI. Trimming took off 6 bases at V and 0 bases at J, with 18 bases between the two ends. The CDR3 region has the DNA TGTGCCAGCAGCCCCGAGGGGGACCAAGATAGCAATCAGCCCCAGCATTTT. It is translated as CASSPEGDQDSNQPQHF.

The table lists this clonotype with a few counts. This chain uses TRBV9 with TRBJ2-7, with 7 bases identical to TRBD1. The V and J ends lost 0 bases and 2 bases, in that order; junction bases with no gene match: 5. Per germline, CDR1 SGDLS and CDR2 YYNGEE. CDR3 size: 15 residues. CDR3 in DNA: TGTGCCAGCAGCGTAGTAGGGGGCCCACCCTACGAGCAGTACTTC. This codes for CASSVVGGPPYEQYF.